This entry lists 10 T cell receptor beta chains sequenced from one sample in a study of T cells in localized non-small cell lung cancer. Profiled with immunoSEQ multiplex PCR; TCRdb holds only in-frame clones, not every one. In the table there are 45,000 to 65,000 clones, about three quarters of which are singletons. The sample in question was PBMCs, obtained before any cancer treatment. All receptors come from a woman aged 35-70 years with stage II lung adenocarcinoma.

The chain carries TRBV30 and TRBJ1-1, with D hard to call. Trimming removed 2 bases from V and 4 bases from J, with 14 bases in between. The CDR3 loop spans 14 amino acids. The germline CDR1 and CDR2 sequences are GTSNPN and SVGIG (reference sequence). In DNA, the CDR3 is TGTGCCTGGAGTTTACAGCGAGTCGGCACTGAAGCTTTCTTT. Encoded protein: CAWSLQRVGTEAFF. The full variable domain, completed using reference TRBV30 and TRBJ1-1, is SQTIHQWPATLVQPVGSPLSLECTVEGTSNPNLYWYRQAAGRGLQLLFYSVGIGQISSEVPQNLSASRPQDRQFILSSKKLLLSDSGFYLCAWSLQRVGTEAFFGQGTRLTVV.

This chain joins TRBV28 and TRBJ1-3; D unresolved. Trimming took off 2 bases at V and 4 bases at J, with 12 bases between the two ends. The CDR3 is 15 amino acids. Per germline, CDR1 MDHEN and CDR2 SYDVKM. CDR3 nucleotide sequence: TGTGCCAGCAGTTTAATCCCCAGAAGGGGAAACACCATATATTTT. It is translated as CASSLIPRRGNTIYF.

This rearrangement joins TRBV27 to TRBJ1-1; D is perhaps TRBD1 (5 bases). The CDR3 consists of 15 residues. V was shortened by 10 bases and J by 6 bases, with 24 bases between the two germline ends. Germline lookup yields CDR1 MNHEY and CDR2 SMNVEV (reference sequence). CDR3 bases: TGTGCCACCCTCCCGGGACCAAGGGCAACCGCTGAAGCTTTCTTT. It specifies CATLPGPRATAEAFF.

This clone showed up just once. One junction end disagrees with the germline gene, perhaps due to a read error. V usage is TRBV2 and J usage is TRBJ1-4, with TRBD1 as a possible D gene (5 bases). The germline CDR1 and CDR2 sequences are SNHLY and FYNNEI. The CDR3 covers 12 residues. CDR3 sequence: CASKGTAERLFF. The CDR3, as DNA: TGTGCCAGCAAAGGGACGGCAGAAAGACTGTTTTTT.

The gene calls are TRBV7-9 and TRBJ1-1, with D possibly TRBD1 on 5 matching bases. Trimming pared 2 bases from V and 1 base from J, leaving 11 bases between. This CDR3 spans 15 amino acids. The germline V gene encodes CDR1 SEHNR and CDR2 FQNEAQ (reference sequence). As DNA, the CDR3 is TGTGCCAGCAGCTTAACAGACGGGGGGAACACTGAAGCTTTCTTT. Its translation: CASSLTDGGNTEAFF. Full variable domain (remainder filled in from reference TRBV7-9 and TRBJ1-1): DTGVSQNPRHKITKRGQNVTFRCDPISEHNRLYWYRQTLGQGPEFLTYFQNEAQLEKSRLLSDRFSAERPKGSFSTLEIQRTEQGDSAMYLCASSLTDGGNTEAFFGQGTRLTVV.

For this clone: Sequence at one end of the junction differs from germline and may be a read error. The CDR3 DNA follows: TGTGCCAGTAGGATAGGGACAGGGCCACACAATGAGCAGTTCTTC. Translation: CASRIGTGPHNEQFF. V is TRBV19 and J is TRBJ2-1; 9 nucleotides line up with TRBD1. The germline gives CDR1 LNHDA, CDR2 SQIVND (reference sequence). The CDR3 runs to 15 residues.

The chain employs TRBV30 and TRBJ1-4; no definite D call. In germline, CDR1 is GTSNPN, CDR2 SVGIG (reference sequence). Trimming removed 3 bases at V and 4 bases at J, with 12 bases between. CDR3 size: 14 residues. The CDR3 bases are TGTGCCTGGAGCCCCCCGTCCGGTAATGAAAAACTGTTTTTT. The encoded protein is CAWSPPSGNEKLFF.

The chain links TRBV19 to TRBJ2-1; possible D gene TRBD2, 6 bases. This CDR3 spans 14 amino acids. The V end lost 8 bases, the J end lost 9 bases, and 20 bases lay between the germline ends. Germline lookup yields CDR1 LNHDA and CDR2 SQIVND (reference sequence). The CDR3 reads CASFTGRGSGEQFF. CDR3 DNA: TGTGCCAGTTTTACAGGACGGGGGTCTGGTGAGCAGTTCTTC.

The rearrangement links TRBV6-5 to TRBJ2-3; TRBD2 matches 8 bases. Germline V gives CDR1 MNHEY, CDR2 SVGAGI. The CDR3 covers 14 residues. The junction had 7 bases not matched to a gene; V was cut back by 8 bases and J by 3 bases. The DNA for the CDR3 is TGTGCCAGCGGACGGGGGGGACTTACAGATACGCAGTATTTT. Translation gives CASGRGGLTDTQYF.

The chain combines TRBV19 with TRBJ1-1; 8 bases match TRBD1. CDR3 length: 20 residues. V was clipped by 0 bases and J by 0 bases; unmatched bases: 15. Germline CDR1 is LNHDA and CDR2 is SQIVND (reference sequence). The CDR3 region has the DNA TGTGCCAGTAGTATAGATCCGTTTAGGGCAGGGGGCAGCATGAACACTGAAGCTTTCTTT. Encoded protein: CASSIDPFRAGGSMNTEAFF. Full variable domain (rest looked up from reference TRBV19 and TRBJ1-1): DGGITQSPKYLFRKEGQNVTLSCEQNLNHDAMYWYRQDPGQGLRLIYYSQIVNDFQKGDIAEGYSVSREKKESFPLTVTSAQKNPTAFYLCASSIDPFRAGGSMNTEAFFGQGTRLTVV.